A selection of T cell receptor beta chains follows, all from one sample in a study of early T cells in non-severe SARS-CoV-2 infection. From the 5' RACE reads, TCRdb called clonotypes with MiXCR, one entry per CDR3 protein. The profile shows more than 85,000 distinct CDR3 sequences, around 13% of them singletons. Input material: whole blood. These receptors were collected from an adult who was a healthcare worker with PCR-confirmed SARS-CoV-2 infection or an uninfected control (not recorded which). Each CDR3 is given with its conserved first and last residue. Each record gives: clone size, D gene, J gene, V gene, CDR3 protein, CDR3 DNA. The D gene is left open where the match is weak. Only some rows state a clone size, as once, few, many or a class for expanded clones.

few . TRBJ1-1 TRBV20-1 CSALRPAGTTEAFF TGCAGTGCTCTTAGGCCGGCAGGGACCACTGAAGCTTTCTTT
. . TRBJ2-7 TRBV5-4 CASSLAGATPYEQYF TGTGCCAGCAGCTTGGCCGGGGCAACCCCGTACGAGCAGTACTTC
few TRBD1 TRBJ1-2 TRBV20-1 CSARDYRGSSGYTF TGCAGTGCTAGAGACTACAGGGGATCCTCTGGCTACACCTTC
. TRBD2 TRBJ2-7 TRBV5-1 CASSWGYSGSYEQYF TGCGCCAGCAGCTGGGGGTATAGCGGGAGCTACGAGCAGTACTTC
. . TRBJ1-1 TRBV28 CASKSPGAEAFF TGTGCCAGCAAATCTCCGGGCGCTGAAGCTTTCTTT
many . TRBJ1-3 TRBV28 CASSRDGLSGNTIYF TGTGCCAGCAGCCGGGACGGACTCTCTGGAAACACCATATATTTT
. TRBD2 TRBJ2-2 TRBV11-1 CASSLSGSPGELFF TGTGCCAGCAGCTTGAGCGGGAGCCCCGGGGAGCTGTTTTTT
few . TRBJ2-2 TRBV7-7 CASSLQGPNTGELFF TGTGCCAGCAGCTTACAGGGCCCGAACACCGGGGAGCTGTTTTTT
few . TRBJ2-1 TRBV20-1 CSARGGTGESYNEQFF TGCAGTGCTAGAGGGGGGACTGGCGAATCCTACAATGAGCAGTTCTTC
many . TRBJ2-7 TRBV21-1 CASSNIRFWSYEQYF TGTGCCAGCAGCAATATCCGTTTTTGGTCCTACGAGCAGTACTTC
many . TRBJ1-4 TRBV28 CASSSIRVSTNEKLFF TGTGCCAGCAGTTCAATCAGAGTTTCAACTAATGAAAAACTGTTTTTT
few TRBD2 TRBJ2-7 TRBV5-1 CASSLSAGAAYEQYF TGCGCCAGCAGCTTGTCCGCGGGAGCGGCCTACGAGCAGTACTTC
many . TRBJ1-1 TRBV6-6 CASSRTRQANTEAFF TGTGCCAGCAGTCGAACCCGGCAGGCCAACACTGAAGCTTTCTTT
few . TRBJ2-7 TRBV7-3 CASSPDQAHEQYF TGTGCCAGCAGCCCGGACCAGGCCCACGAGCAGTACTTC
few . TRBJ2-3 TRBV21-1 CASSEAGTGGSTDTQYF TGTGCCAGCAGCGAGGCCGGGACAGGCGGGAGCACAGATACGCAGTATTTT
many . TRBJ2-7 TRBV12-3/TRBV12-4 CASSERREQYF TGTGCCAGCAGTGAGCGGCGCGAGCAGTACTTC
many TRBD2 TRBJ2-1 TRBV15 CATSRGSTSGYNEQFF TGTGCCACCAGCAGAGGGTCCACTAGCGGGTACAATGAGCAGTTCTTC
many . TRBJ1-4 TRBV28 CASSSGLGKLFF TGTGCCAGCAGTTCGGGACTTGGAAAACTGTTTTTT
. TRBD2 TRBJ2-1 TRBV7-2 CASSSWLASGSAEQFF TGTGCCAGCAGCTCCTGGCTGGCTAGCGGGTCGGCTGAGCAGTTCTTC
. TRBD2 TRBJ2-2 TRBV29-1 CSALGGTGELFF TGCAGCGCCTTGGGAGGGACCGGGGAGCTGTTTTTT
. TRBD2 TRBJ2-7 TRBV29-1 CSVEVVQRGTYEQYF TGCAGCGTTGAAGTTGTCCAGCGGGGCACCTACGAGCAGTACTTC
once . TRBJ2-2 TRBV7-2 CASSFGQSPRELFF TGTGCCAGCAGCTTTGGACAGAGTCCGCGGGAGCTGTTTTTT
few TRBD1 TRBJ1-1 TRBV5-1 CASSLWDRGATEAFF TGCGCCAGCAGCTTGTGGGACAGGGGTGCCACTGAAGCTTTCTTT
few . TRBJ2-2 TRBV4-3 CASSPTVQGWELFF TGCGCCAGCAGCCCAACAGTACAGGGATGGGAGCTGTTTTTT
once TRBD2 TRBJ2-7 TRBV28 CASSIPGGRSSYEQYF TGTGCCAGCAGCATCCCGGGGGGGAGGAGCTCCTACGAGCAGTACTTC
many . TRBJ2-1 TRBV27 CASSLDSQLYNEQFF TGTGCCAGCAGTCTGGACAGCCAACTTTACAATGAGCAGTTCTTC
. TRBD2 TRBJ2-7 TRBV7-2 CAGSFIGALAGGAEQYF TGTGCCGGCAGCTTCATAGGGGCTCTAGCGGGAGGCGCCGAGCAGTACTTC
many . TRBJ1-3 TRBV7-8 CASSKGEIGLYSGNTIYF TGTGCCAGCAGCAAAGGCGAGATAGGGTTGTACTCTGGAAACACCATATATTTT
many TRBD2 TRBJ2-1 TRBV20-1 CSARAGGPYNEQFF TGCAGTGCTAGAGCGGGAGGCCCCTACAATGAGCAGTTCTTC
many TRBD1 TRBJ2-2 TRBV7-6 CASSLEGGRTGELFF TGTGCCAGCAGTTTAGAAGGGGGCCGAACCGGGGAGCTGTTTTTT
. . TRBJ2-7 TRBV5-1 CASSLAVRGEQYF TGCGCCAGCAGCTTGGCTGTCCGGGGGGAGCAGTACTTC
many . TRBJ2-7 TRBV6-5 CASSSVSGDEQYF TGTGCCAGCAGTTCGGTTTCGGGGGACGAGCAGTACTTC
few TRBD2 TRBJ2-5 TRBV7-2 CASSPRLAGTQETQYF TGTGCCAGCAGCCCAAGACTAGCGGGAACACAAGAGACCCAGTACTTC
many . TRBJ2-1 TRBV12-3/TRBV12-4 CASSLGWSNEQFF TGTGCCAGCAGTTTAGGTTGGTCAAATGAGCAGTTCTTC
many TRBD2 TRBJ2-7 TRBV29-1 CSVRPSGRLLEQYF TGCAGCGTTAGACCTAGCGGGAGGCTCCTCGAGCAGTACTTC